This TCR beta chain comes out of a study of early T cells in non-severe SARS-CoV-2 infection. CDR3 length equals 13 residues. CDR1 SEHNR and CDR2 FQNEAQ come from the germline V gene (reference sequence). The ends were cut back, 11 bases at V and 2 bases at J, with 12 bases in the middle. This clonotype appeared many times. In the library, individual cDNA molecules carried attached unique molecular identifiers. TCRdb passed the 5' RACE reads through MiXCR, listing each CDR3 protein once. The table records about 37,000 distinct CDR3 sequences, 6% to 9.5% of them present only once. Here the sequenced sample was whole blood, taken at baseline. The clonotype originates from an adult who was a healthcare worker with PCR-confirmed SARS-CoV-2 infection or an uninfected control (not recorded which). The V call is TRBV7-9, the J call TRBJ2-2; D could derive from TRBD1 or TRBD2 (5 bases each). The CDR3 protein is CAQGDSNTGELFF. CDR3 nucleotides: TGTGCCCAGGGAGACTCTAACACCGGGGAGCTGTTTTTT.